The T cell receptor (beta chain) described here comes from a study of regulatory T cells in long-lasting Graves disease. Study-level results: When disease was persistent, TRBV28, TRBJ1-2 and TRBJ2-5 were the favored segments.

As for time point: newly diagnosed GD, antithyroid drugs for less than 3 months. The authors made the TCR library using RNA they extracted from PBMCs. For this clonotype: Its antigen is not known.

According to the study, TCR beta libraries were built with iRepertoire HTBI primers and CDR3-region Arm-PCR. Via MiXCR, TCRdb re-called the multiplex PCR reads, giving one row per CDR3 protein. The sample has about 430,000 distinct CDR3 sequences, approximately 16% seen once. The CDR3 has 17 residues. Trimming took 2 bases from V and 1 from J; bases not matched to a gene: 7. Germline values: CDR1 GTSNPN, CDR2 SVGIG (reference sequence). The same sample was also studied in work on T cells in Graves' hyperthyroidism and ophthalmopathy. That source reports: Diagnoses were established using clinical symptoms, serum thyroxine and TRAb, thyroid ultrasound and orbital computed tomography. HTBI primers were used for first-round RT-PCR of the TCR CDR3.

The sequencing here drew on peripheral blood mononuclear cells (PBMCs), taken at new diagnosis, from a patient treated with antithyroid drugs. The chain has TRBV30 and TRBJ2-1, with 11 bases matching TRBD2. The source of this sequence is a woman aged 40 to 50 with Graves disease. CDR3 sequence: CAWSLASGRRSYNEQFF. CDR3 DNA sequence: TGTGCCTGGAGTTTGGCTAGCGGGAGGAGGTCCTACAATGAGCAGTTCTTC.